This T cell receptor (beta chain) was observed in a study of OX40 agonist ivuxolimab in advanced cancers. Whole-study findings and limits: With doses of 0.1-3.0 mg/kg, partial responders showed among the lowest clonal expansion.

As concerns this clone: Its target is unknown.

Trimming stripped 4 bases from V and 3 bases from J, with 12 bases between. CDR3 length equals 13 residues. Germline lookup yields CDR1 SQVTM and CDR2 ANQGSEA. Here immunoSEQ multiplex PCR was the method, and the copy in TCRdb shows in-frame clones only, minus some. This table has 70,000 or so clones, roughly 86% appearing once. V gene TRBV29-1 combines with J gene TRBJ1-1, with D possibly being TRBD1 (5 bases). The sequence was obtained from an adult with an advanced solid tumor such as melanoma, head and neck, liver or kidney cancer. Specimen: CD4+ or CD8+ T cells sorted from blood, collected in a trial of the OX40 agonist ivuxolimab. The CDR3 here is CSVGTQGYTEAFF. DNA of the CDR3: TGCAGCGTTGGGACCCAGGGATACACTGAAGCTTTCTTT.